This T cell receptor beta chain derives from a study of T cell clusters in autoimmune cytopenias. Tens of thousands of genome equivalents of blood DNA were amplified for TRB. Multiplex touch-down PCR amplified TRB using TRB-A and TRB-B pools in one tube. Reprocessing the multiplex PCR reads, TCRdb reports a single entry for every CDR3 protein and omits DNA. This sample's table reports about 10,000 distinct CDR3 sequences. CDR1 is SGHKS, CDR2 YYEKEE, per germline (reference sequence). The CDR3 spans 13 residues. This clonotype is deemed medium-sized (0.01 to 0.1%) by its frequency. The receptor was isolated from a human donor with an autoimmune cytopenia or autoimmune hepatitis (not recorded which). Input material: peripheral blood. The chain uses TRBV5-5 and TRBJ2-5; TCRdb calls TRBD1, which cannot be checked without DNA. This chain's CDR3 is CASSSTVSETQYF.